These T cell receptor beta chains were read from a single sample in a study of identical twins. TCRdb called the 5' RACE reads again in MiXCR, with one record for every CDR3 protein. The sample includes around 530,000 distinct CDR3 sequences, 13% to 15% of them seen just once. The same data also contributed to another study, on yellow fever vaccine responses in identical twins.

Sequenced material: CD4+ T cells sorted from blood. Receptor source: a young woman in good health. Both conserved end residues are part of each CDR3. The D gene is left open where the match is weak.

J: TRBJ2-3; V: TRBV7-2; D: TRBD2; CDR3: CASSPRGGMTDTQYF
J: TRBJ2-5; V: TRBV11-2; D: .; CDR3: CASSFRPVETQYF
J: TRBJ2-3; V: TRBV5-1; D: TRBD1; CDR3: CASSLSPGQGSDTQYF
J: TRBJ1-1; V: TRBV10-3; D: TRBD1; CDR3: CAIREGQPQNTEAFF
J: TRBJ2-2; V: TRBV11-2; D: .; CDR3: CASSLSLVVWGTGELFF
J: TRBJ1-5; V: TRBV7-9; D: TRBD1; CDR3: CASSQTTGGNQPQHF
J: TRBJ1-1; V: TRBV4-2; D: .; CDR3: CASSEVGEGGTEAFF
J: TRBJ1-2; V: TRBV6-5; D: .; CDR3: CASSYGGEKGYTF
J: TRBJ2-5; V: TRBV12-3/TRBV12-4; D: TRBD2; CDR3: CASQISGGETQYF
J: TRBJ1-2; V: TRBV4-1; D: TRBD1; CDR3: CASSSPLLTGVDYGYTF
J: TRBJ2-1; V: TRBV20-1; D: .; CDR3: CSARGLGYEQFF
J: TRBJ2-1; V: TRBV24-1; D: TRBD2; CDR3: CATSGTSGFYNEQFF
J: TRBJ1-1; V: TRBV7-3; D: .; CDR3: CASSRLLNTEAFF
J: TRBJ2-1; V: TRBV20-1; D: TRBD2; CDR3: CSGGGLVGGEQFF
J: TRBJ1-3; V: TRBV12-3/TRBV12-4; D: .; CDR3: CASSLGAGGNTIYF
J: TRBJ2-7; V: TRBV7-2; D: .; CDR3: CASSSDTYEQYF
J: TRBJ2-7; V: TRBV7-8; D: TRBD2; CDR3: CASSFGTSVGEQYF
J: TRBJ1-4; V: TRBV7-9; D: .; CDR3: CASSFGTAVEKLFF
J: TRBJ2-1; V: TRBV15; D: .; CDR3: CATSRISGFGLSEQFF
J: TRBJ2-4; V: TRBV12-3/TRBV12-4; D: .; CDR3: CASSPPGAKNIQYF
J: TRBJ2-2; V: TRBV10-3; D: TRBD2; CDR3: CAIRSGGSDGELFF
J: TRBJ2-3; V: TRBV29-1; D: .; CDR3: CSVDITVDTQYF
J: TRBJ2-1; V: TRBV4-1; D: TRBD2; CDR3: CASSQGIAGGGNEQFF
J: TRBJ1-1; V: TRBV12-3/TRBV12-4; D: .; CDR3: CASSLQGGRTEAFF
J: TRBJ2-3; V: TRBV2; D: TRBD2; CDR3: CASSVFPSGDDTQYF
J: TRBJ2-1; V: TRBV29-1; D: .; CDR3: CSFLSYNEQFF
J: TRBJ2-5; V: TRBV5-1; D: TRBD1; CDR3: CASSRGQPEETQYF
J: TRBJ2-1; V: TRBV29-1; D: TRBD2; CDR3: CSVSPLAGTYNEQFF